One T cell receptor beta chain is described in this entry. Its matching antigen is unknown. The data stem from a study of T cells in Graves' hyperthyroidism and ophthalmopathy. In the study overall: Any treatment followed the collection of peripheral blood at initial diagnosis.

Study outcomes and limitations: Most expanded thyroid clonotypes above 0.001 recurred in blood.

The CDR3 regions of TCR beta were amplified from RNA transcripts. HTBI primers were used for first-round RT-PCR of the TCR CDR3. MiXCR, applied by TCRdb to the multiplex PCR reads, yields one record per CDR3 protein. The data contain roughly 420,000 distinct CDR3 sequences, approximately 15% of them singletons. Patients counted as stable if ophthalmopathy did not develop within 18 months. The study excluded patients with uncontrolled infection, other autoimmune disease, pregnancy or lactation. The CDR3 is 15 residues long. V was clipped by 5 bases and J by 4 bases; unmatched bases: 9. Germline V lookup: CDR1 DFQATT, CDR2 SNEGSKA (reference sequence).

The gene calls are TRBV20-1 and TRBJ2-3; 10 bases are shared with TRBD2. This TCR derives from a woman between 18 and 29 years old with Graves' hyperthyroidism. Sequencing input: blood. The CDR3 DNA reads TGCAGTGCTGTGGGACTAGCGTCGAGGGCAGATACGCAGTATTTT. This sequence encodes CSAVGLASRADTQYF.